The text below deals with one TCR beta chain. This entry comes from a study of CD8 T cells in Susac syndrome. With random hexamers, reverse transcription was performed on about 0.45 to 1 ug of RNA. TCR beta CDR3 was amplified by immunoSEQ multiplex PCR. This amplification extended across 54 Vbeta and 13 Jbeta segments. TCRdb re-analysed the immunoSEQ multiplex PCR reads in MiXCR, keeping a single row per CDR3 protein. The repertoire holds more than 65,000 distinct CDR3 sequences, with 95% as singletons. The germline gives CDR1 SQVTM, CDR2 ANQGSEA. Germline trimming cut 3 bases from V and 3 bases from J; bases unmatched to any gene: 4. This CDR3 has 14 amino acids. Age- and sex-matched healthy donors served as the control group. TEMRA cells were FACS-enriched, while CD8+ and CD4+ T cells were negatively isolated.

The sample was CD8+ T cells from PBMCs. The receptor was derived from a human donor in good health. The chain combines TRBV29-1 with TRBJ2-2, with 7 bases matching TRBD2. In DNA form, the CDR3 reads TGCAGCGTTGACGCGGGACTATACACCGGGGAGCTGTTTTTT. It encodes CSVDAGLYTGELFF.